The present T cell receptor (beta chain) was sequenced within a study of T cells after yellow fever vaccination. 5'RACE template switching generated TCR cDNA, adding a universal primer site and UMIs. A single record per CDR3 protein comes from TCRdb applying MiXCR to the 5' RACE reads. The sample gives some 560,000 distinct CDR3 sequences, about a sixth of which show up once; around 16% is in the top ten. Regarding the study as a whole: The booster saw the reappearance of most primary-vaccination clones (roughly 96% CD4, almost 90% CD8).

The CDR3 has 11 amino acids. The V end was cut by 6 bases, the J end by 4 bases, with 10 bases between. Germline lookup yields CDR1 DFQATT and CDR2 SNEGSKA (reference sequence). In regard to this clonotype: The target antigen is unknown.

The rearrangement joins TRBV20-1 to TRBJ2-7; possibly TRBD1 for D (6 bases). The TCR originated in a young man who received the YFV17D yellow fever vaccine. The material was PBMCs, obtained around 5 days after the first yellow fever vaccination. CDR3 protein: CSAWTAYEQYF. The CDR3 DNA follows: TGCAGTGCCTGGACAGCATACGAGCAGTACTTC.